What follows is one T cell receptor (beta chain) and its context. Primers included in the PCR were 60 Vbeta and 13 Jbeta primers. Only in-frame clones appear in the TCRdb table, and some are missing; sequencing was by immunoSEQ multiplex PCR. Of 100,000 to 150,000 clones listed, 60% to 80% were seen once; the top ten hold 0.94%. Trimming removed 1 base at V and 2 bases at J, with 18 bases between. Germline CDR1 SQVTM, CDR2 ANQGSEA. This CDR3 comprises 16 residues. The data stem from a study of cytomegalovirus exposure and HLA in healthy donors. This chain links TRBV29-1 with TRBJ2-7, with D maybe TRBD2 (5 bases). The sample comprised PBMCs. This receptor was taken from a woman between 55 and 75 years old in good health and CMV-seronegative. The DNA of the CDR3 is TGCAGCGTTGAAGGAGGAGCAGGACTGAGCCCCTACGAGCAGTACTTC. Its protein is CSVEGGAGLSPYEQYF.